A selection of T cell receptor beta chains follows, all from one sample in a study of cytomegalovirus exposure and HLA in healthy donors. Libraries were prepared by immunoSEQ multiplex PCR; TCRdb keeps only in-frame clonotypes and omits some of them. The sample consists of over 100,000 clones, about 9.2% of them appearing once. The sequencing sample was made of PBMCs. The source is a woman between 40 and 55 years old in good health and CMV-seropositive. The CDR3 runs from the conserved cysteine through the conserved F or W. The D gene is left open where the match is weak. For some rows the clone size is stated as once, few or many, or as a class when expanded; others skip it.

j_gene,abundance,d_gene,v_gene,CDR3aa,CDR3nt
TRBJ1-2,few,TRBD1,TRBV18,CASSPPLTGIHGYTF,TGTGCCAGCTCACCACCGTTGACAGGGATCCATGGCTACACCTTC
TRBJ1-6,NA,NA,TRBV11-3,CASSLGAGYNSPLHF,TGTGCCAGCAGCTTAGGAGCCGGTTATAATTCACCCCTCCACTTT
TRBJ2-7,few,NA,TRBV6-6,CASSSPGHSFSYEQYF,TGTGCCAGCAGTTCCCCGGGACATTCGTTCTCCTACGAGCAGTACTTC
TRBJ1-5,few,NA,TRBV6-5,CASKEGNGNQPQHF,TGTGCCAGCAAGGAGGGCAACGGCAATCAGCCCCAGCATTTT
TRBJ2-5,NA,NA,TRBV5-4,CASSLSTRETQYF,TGTGCCAGCAGCTTGTCAACTCGGGAGACCCAGTACTTC
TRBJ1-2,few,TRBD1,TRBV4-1,CASRPGGSGYGYTF,TGCGCCAGCAGGCCAGGGGGCTCTGGCTATGGCTACACCTTC
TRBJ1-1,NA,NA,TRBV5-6,CASILGGGRNTEAFF,TGTGCCAGCATCCTTGGAGGCGGTCGGAACACTGAAGCTTTCTTT
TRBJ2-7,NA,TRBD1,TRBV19,CASSLEGDSGHEQYF,TGTGCCAGTAGCCTAGAGGGGGACAGTGGGCACGAGCAGTACTTC
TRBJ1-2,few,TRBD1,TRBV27,CATSGTGHNGYTF,TGTGCCACCTCCGGGACAGGGCACAATGGCTACACCTTC
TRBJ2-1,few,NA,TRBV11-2,CASSPSLYNEQFF,TGTGCCAGCAGCCCTTCACTCTACAATGAGCAGTTCTTC
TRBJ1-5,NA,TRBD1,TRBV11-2,CASSLDRGGQPQHF,TGTGCCAGCAGCCTAGACAGGGGCGGTCAGCCCCAGCATTTT
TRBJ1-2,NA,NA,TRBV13,CASSFVEGNDYTF,TGTGCCAGCAGCTTCGTGGAGGGGAACGACTACACCTTC
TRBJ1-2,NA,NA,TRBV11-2,CASSLDLYQGDYGYTF,TGTGCCAGCAGCTTAGATCTTTACCAGGGCGACTATGGCTACACCTTC
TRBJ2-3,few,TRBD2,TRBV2,CASRTWGGGTDTQYF,TGTGCCAGCAGGACCTGGGGGGGTGGCACAGATACGCAGTATTTT
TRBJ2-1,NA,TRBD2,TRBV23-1,CASSHPGTSGGSYNEQFF,TGCGCCAGCAGTCATCCAGGGACTAGCGGGGGGTCCTACAATGAGCAGTTCTTC
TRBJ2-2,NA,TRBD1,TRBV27,CASSFGTGAGGELFF,TGTGCCAGCAGTTTTGGGACAGGGGCGGGCGGGGAGCTGTTTTTT
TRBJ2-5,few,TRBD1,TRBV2,CASRIPGQSLTQYF,TGTGCCAGCCGCATCCCGGGACAGTCCTTGACCCAGTACTTC
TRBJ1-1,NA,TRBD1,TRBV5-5,CASSPLGQGGTEAFF,TGTGCCAGCAGCCCCTTGGGACAGGGCGGCACTGAAGCTTTCTTT
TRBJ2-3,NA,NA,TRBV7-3,CASSLGHWSTDTQYF,TGTGCCAGCAGCTTAGGGCACTGGAGCACAGATACGCAGTATTTT
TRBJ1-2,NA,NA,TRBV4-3,CASSQGPRAGSYGYTF,TGCGCCAGCAGCCAAGGCCCGAGAGCCGGTAGCTATGGCTACACCTTC
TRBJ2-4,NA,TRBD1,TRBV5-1,CASSLDRDEAKNIQYF,TGCGCCAGCAGCTTAGACAGGGACGAAGCCAAAAACATTCAGTACTTC
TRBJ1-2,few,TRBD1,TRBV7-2,CASSRGQGLGGYTF,TGTGCCAGCAGCCGGGGACAGGGTTTGGGAGGCTACACCTTC
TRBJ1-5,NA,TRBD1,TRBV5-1,CASSLGEDRGLTYSNQPQHF,TGCGCCAGCAGCTTAGGGGAGGACAGGGGGCTAACTTATAGCAATCAGCCCCAGCATTTT
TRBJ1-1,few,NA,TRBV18,CASSPVTVNTEAFF,TGTGCCAGCTCACCAGTGACAGTGAACACTGAAGCTTTCTTT
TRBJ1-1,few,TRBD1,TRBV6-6,CASSYGPGQGNTEAFF,TGTGCCAGCAGTTACGGCCCGGGACAGGGAAACACTGAAGCTTTCTTT
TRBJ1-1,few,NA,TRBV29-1,CSVVDGESEAFF,TGCAGCGTTGTTGACGGGGAGAGTGAAGCTTTCTTT
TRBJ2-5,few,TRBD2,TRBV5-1,CASSLASGGEETQYF,TGCGCCAGCAGCTTGGCTAGCGGGGGGGAAGAGACCCAGTACTTC
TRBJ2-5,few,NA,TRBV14,CASSLAETQYF,TGTGCCAGCAGCCTTGCGGAGACCCAGTACTTC
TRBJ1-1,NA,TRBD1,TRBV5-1,CASSLLPDRTNTEAFF,TGCGCCAGCAGCCTTCTCCCGGACAGGACGAACACTGAAGCTTTCTTT
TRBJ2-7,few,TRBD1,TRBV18,CASSPGTGSSYEQYF,TGTGCCAGCTCACCAGGGACAGGTAGCTCCTACGAGCAGTACTTC
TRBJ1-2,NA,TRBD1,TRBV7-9,CASSLGTGQTNYGYTF,TGTGCCAGCAGTCTTGGTACGGGACAGACTAACTATGGCTACACCTTC
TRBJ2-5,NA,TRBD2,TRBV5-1,CASSLVGGGSQETQYF,TGCGCCAGCAGCTTGGTCGGCGGGGGGTCTCAGGAGACCCAGTACTTC
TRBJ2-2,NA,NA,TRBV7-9,CASSFAGAGELFF,TGTGCCAGCAGCTTTGCAGGGGCAGGGGAGCTGTTTTTT
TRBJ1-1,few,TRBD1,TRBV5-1,CASSLSPGTETNTEAFF,TGCGCCAGCAGCTTGAGTCCGGGGACAGAGACGAACACTGAAGCTTTCTTT
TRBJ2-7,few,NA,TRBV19,CASSIFGQGSGEQYF,TGTGCCAGTAGTATTTTCGGGCAGGGGAGCGGCGAGCAGTACTTC
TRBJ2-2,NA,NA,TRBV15,CATSGSRAGELFF,TGTGCCACCAGCGGATCGAGGGCCGGGGAGCTGTTTTTT
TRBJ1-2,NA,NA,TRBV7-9,CASSLHSGIENGYTF,TGTGCCAGCAGCTTACACTCCGGGATAGAGAATGGCTACACCTTC
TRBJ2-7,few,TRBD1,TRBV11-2,CASSREGAISYEQYF,TGTGCCAGCAGCCGCGAGGGGGCGATAAGCTACGAGCAGTACTTC
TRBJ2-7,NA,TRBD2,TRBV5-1,CASSLAGGYYEQYF,TGCGCCAGCAGCCTAGCGGGGGGCTACTACGAGCAGTACTTC